The source of this T cell receptor (beta chain) is a study of post-analysis software for immune sequencing data. Overall study results and limits: Patients showed TRBV5-6, TRBV5-1 and TRBV20-1 among a few TRBV segments more frequent than in controls. Multiple sclerosis patients had significantly lower normalized Chao1 diversity than controls.

Unique molecular identifiers tagged the TCR beta cDNA libraries. TCRdb ran MiXCR on the PCR reads and lists one entry per CDR3 protein. The sample consists of more than 450,000 distinct CDR3 sequences, 30% to 40% of them appearing once. The length of the CDR3 is 12 residues. The germline V and J ends were trimmed by 11 bases and 4 bases, with 14 bases remaining between them. CDR1 and CDR2 from the germline V gene are MNHEY and SVGAGI. This clonotype was observed a few times. Its antigen is unknown. The chain recombines TRBV6-5 with TRBJ2-5; maybe TRBD2 (6 bases). The sequence was collected from a girl younger than 18 with multiple sclerosis. The sample taken for sequencing was blood. The CDR3 nucleotides are TGTGCCTGCGGGGTTTGGGGAGAGACCCAGTACTTC. Protein: CACGVWGETQYF.